The 7 T cell receptor beta chains listed next were all sequenced from one sample in a study of control samples from healthy donors and cancer patients. Measured with immunoSEQ multiplex PCR; TCRdb has only the in-frame clones, and not every one. Seen here are about 140,000 clones, 80% to 90% observed once, and the top ten hold 8.7%. The sequencing input was blood. The receptors were sampled from a woman aged 30 to 39 in good health.

This clone was recorded only once. The rearrangement uses TRBV13 and TRBJ1-1, with D perhaps matching TRBD1 (5 bases). Germline V gene data show CDR1 as PRHDT and CDR2 as FYEKMQ (reference sequence). V dropped 5 bases and J dropped 0 bases, with 25 bases sitting between them. The CDR3 totals 19 residues. CDR3 bases: TGTGCCAGCAGCCCACCCGCCAGCCGGGACGACGTCATGAACACTGAAGCTTTCTTT. Amino acid sequence: CASSPPASRDDVMNTEAFF.

The gene calls are TRBV11-2 and TRBJ2-3, with D unclear. CDR1 SGHAT and CDR2 FQNNGV come from the germline V gene. V lost 1 base and J lost 4, with 9 bases in between. The CDR3 runs 14 residues. The CDR3, as DNA: TGTGCCAGCAGCTTAGGGCGGATGGCAGATACGCAGTATTTT. Translating it yields CASSLGRMADTQYF.

The chain couples TRBV5-6 to TRBJ2-2; D call uncertain. In germline, CDR1 is SGHDT, CDR2 YYEEEE. Trimming left V 2 bases short and J 0 bases short, with 8 bases between. This CDR3 contains 15 residues. The CDR3 reads CASSFGRPNTGELFF. For the CDR3, the DNA is TGTGCCAGCAGCTTCGGCCGTCCGAACACCGGGGAGCTGTTTTTT. The full variable domain, completed using reference TRBV5-6 and TRBJ2-2, is DAGVTQSPTHLIKTRGQQVTLRCSPKSGHDTVSWYQQALGQGPQFIFQYYEEEERQRGNFPDRFSGHQFPNYSSELNVNALLLGDSALYLCASSFGRPNTGELFFGEGSRLTVL.

The rearrangement joins TRBV7-3 to TRBJ2-3; TRBD2 matches 12 bases. V lost 5 bases and J lost 6; bases outside the gene matches: 3. Germline V gene sequence: CDR1 SGHTA, CDR2 FQGTGA. There are 14 residues in the CDR3. The CDR3 bases are TGTGCCAGCAGCCCGACTAGCGGGAGTGATACGCAGTATTTT. This encodes CASSPTSGSDTQYF.

The gene calls are TRBV5-1 and TRBJ2-7; 8 bases fit TRBD2. Trimming removed 1 base from V and 5 bases from J; junction bases left unmatched: 5. The germline CDR1 and CDR2 sequences are SGHRS and YFSETQ. This CDR3 has 14 residues. This CDR3 reads CASSLREGLNEQYF. The CDR3 DNA reads as TGCGCCAGCAGCTTGCGGGAGGGCCTAAACGAGCAGTACTTC.

The chain uses TRBV2 and TRBJ2-2; 11 bases line up with TRBD2. J gave up 1 base and V 7 bases, and 2 bases lay outside the gene matches. This CDR3 comprises 15 residues. CDR1 and CDR2 from the germline V gene are SNHLY and FYNNEI. The CDR3 region has the DNA TGTGCCAGCACTGGGACTAGCGGGAACACCGGGGAGCTGTTTTTT. Amino acids: CASTGTSGNTGELFF. The full variable domain, its missing parts supplied by reference TRBV2 and TRBJ2-2, is EPEVTQTPSHQVTQMGQEVILRCVPISNHLYFYWYRQILGQKVEFLVSFYNNEISEKSEIFDDQFSVERPDGSNFTLKIRSTKLEDSAMYFCASTGTSGNTGELFFGEGSRLTVL.

The rearrangement links TRBV21-1 to TRBJ2-1; the D call TRBD2 from the table was never checked on the DNA. TRBV21-1 is classified as a pseudogene. The CDR3 runs 22 residues. The CDR3 here is CASSKLLTLAILTSGSYNEQFF. The CDR3 region has the DNA TGTGCCAGCAGCAAATTGTTAACTCTTGCGATATTGACTAGCGGGTCCTACAATGAGCAGTTCTTC.